The source of this T cell receptor (beta chain) is a study of beta chain features in type 1 diabetes. Only a few counts were recorded for this clone. As yet, its antigen is unknown. Study-level points and caveats: Type 1 diabetes patients showed a moderate but significant shortening of TCRB CDR3s in all four CD4+ subsets.

Expressed TCRB transcripts were sequenced because the isolated RNA had all been reverse transcribed beforehand. The assay was immunoSEQ multiplex PCR, and TCRdb's table has in-frame clones only and misses some. The sample contains about 240,000 clones, roughly 13% of which appear only once. The CDR3 spans 11 residues. V was clipped by 9 bases and J by 6 bases; unmatched bases: 4. Germline V gives CDR1 SNHLY, CDR2 FYNNEI. The TCR was taken from a man between 25 and 39 years old with type 1 diabetes. The sample consisted of naive CD4+ T cells from blood. The genes are TRBV2 and TRBJ2-7; 8 nucleotides line up with TRBD1. CDR3 DNA sequence: TGTGCCAGTAGGGACAGGCGCGAGCAGTACTTC. Amino acids: CASRDRREQYF. The full variable domain, completed using reference TRBV2 and TRBJ2-7, is EPEVTQTPSHQVTQMGQEVILRCVPISNHLYFYWYRQILGQKVEFLVSFYNNEISEKSEIFDDQFSVERPDGSNFTLKIRSTKLEDSAMYFCASRDRREQYFGPGTRLTVT.